The 28 T cell receptor beta chains in this list originate from one sample, sequenced in a study of blood T cells in healthy people across ages. Together with a sample-barcoded 5' primer, a J-beta primer mix was included in a second PCR lasting about 7 to 12 cycles. TCRdb reprocessed the 5' RACE reads with MiXCR, giving one entry per CDR3 protein. The sample lists 800,000 to 950,000 distinct CDR3 sequences, 25% to 30% occurring once. The same sample was also used in a study of T cells of mothers and their children.

Sequenced sample: blood. The receptors were sampled from a woman aged 40-49 years in good health.

Concerning this clonotype itself: Being one base from a much bigger clone, this may be a read error. This sequence joins TRBV20-1 and TRBJ2-1, with unresolved D. Germline values: CDR1 DFQATT, CDR2 SNEGSKA (reference sequence). The CDR3 runs 12 residues. As DNA, the CDR3 is TGCACTTGGTGGCAAATTCGGAATGAGCAGTTCTTC. This sequence encodes CTWWQIRNEQFF.

This chain connects TRBV12-3 or TRBV12-4 to TRBJ2-6; D could derive from TRBD1 or TRBD2 (5 bases each). The germline V and J ends were trimmed by 8 bases and 8 bases, with 19 bases remaining between them. CDR3 length: 15 residues. The CDR3 region has the DNA TGTGCCAGCGGCCGTAACGGGGCCGGGACCAACGTCCTGACTTTC. Its translation: CASGRNGAGTNVLTF.

V usage is TRBV29-1 and J usage is TRBJ2-1, with unresolved D. The CDR3 is 13 residues long. The germline V and J ends were trimmed by 5 bases and 9 bases, with 17 bases remaining between them. CDR1 SQVTM and CDR2 ANQGSEA come from the germline V gene. The CDR3 is CSVSPLKTGEQFF. Here the CDR3 DNA reads TGCAGCGTTTCACCTCTAAAAACCGGTGAGCAGTTCTTC.

This clonotype has just a few counts. V and J are TRBV12-3 or TRBV12-4 and TRBJ2-7; D unresolved. The CDR3 runs 13 residues. V gave up 5 bases and J gave up 2 bases, with 10 bases separating them. The DNA for the CDR3 is TGTGCCAGCAGTCATCAGAAAACCTACGAGCAGTACTTC. This encodes CASSHQKTYEQYF.

V and J are TRBV27 and TRBJ1-1; D is ambiguous. Deletions cut 2 bases from V and 1 base from J, with 8 bases between. The CDR3 spans 14 residues. Germline CDR1 MNHEY, CDR2 SMNVEV (reference sequence). The CDR3, as DNA: TGTGCCAGCAGTTTACTGTGGGGGAACACTGAAGCTTTCTTT. Encoded protein: CASSLLWGNTEAFF.

Only a few counts were recorded for this clonotype. J is TRBJ1-2 and V is TRBV5-6; D is perhaps TRBD1 (6 bases). Germline lookup yields CDR1 SGHDT and CDR2 YYEEEE. This CDR3 contains 14 residues. The V gene lost 3 bases and the J gene lost 4 bases, with 13 bases spanning the gap. The CDR3 DNA reads as TGTGCCAGCAGCTCCCGAGGGGGGCCCTATGGCTACACCTTC. This gives the protein CASSSRGGPYGYTF.

V is TRBV20-1 and J is TRBJ2-1, with 15 bases matching TRBD2. The CDR3 is 17 amino acids. The ends lost 6 bases at V and 10 bases at J; junction bases unmatched: 16. CDR1 and CDR2 (germline): DFQATT, SNEGSKA (reference sequence). CDR3 residues: CSAPPGLAGGLGREQFF. Written as DNA, the CDR3 is TGCAGTGCCCCGCCCGGACTAGCGGGGGGGCTGGGGAGGGAGCAGTTCTTC.

This clonotype showed up many times. The rearrangement links TRBV4-1 to TRBJ2-1, with TRBD2 matching 8 bases. Trimming at V came to 3 bases and at J to 0 bases, leaving 4 bases not matched to a gene. Germline CDR1 is MGHRA and CDR2 is YSYEKL. This CDR3 has 16 amino acids. CDR3 DNA: TGCGCCAGCAGCCAGTTGACTAGCGCCTCCTACAATGAGCAGTTCTTC. It codes for CASSQLTSASYNEQFF.

This clonotype appeared a few times. The chain recombines TRBV5-5 with TRBJ2-7; D remains unclear. CDR3 size: 16 residues. Deletions cut 4 bases from V and 2 bases from J, with 19 bases between. Germline V lookup: CDR1 SGHKS, CDR2 YYEKEE (reference sequence). DNA for the CDR3: TGTGCCAGCAGCATCCCTGGCAGGTTGTCCCCCTACGAGCAGTACTTC. Translating gives CASSIPGRLSPYEQYF.

This clonotype has only a few counts. Here the CDR3 reads CASTPNTGELFF. The CDR3 DNA is TGTGCCAGCACCCCAAACACCGGGGAGCTGTTTTTT. The chain recombines TRBV9 with TRBJ2-2, with D uncertain. V lost 6 bases, J lost 2 bases, and 5 bases lay in between. Germline V lookup: CDR1 SGDLS, CDR2 YYNGEE. This CDR3 region has 12 residues. Full variable domain (missing parts from reference TRBV9 and TRBJ2-2): DSGVTQTPKHLITATGQRVTLRCSPRSGDLSVYWYQQSLDQGLQFLIQYYNGEERAKGNILERFSAQQFPDLHSELNLSSLELGDSALYFCASTPNTGELFFGEGSRLTVL.

This clonotype was recorded many times. The rearrangement uses TRBV3-1 and TRBJ1-2; a possible D gene is TRBD1 (5 bases). The germline V and J ends were trimmed by 6 bases and 4 bases, with 12 bases remaining between them. CDR3 length equals 13 residues. CDR1 LGHDT and CDR2 YNNKEL come from the germline V gene (reference sequence). The CDR3 DNA sequence: TGTGCCAGCAGTTTAGACAGTACCTATGGCTACACCTTC. Its translation: CASSLDSTYGYTF.

This clonotype was seen more than once but under ten times. This sequence joins TRBV4-3 and TRBJ2-4; either TRBD1 or TRBD2 may supply D (5 bases each). The CDR3 covers 15 residues. Germline V gene lookup returns CDR1 LGHNA and CDR2 YSLEER. V lost 0 bases to trimming and J lost 8 bases, with 14 bases between them. This chain's CDR3 is CASSQERGVGDIQYF. CDR3 bases: TGCGCCAGCAGCCAAGAAAGGGGAGTCGGAGACATTCAGTACTTC.

Comments on this clonotype: At one end, the junction sequence differs from germline, possibly due to a read error. The V gene is TRBV28, the J gene TRBJ2-6, with 10 bases lining up with TRBD1. This CDR3 is built from 17 residues. The germline CDR1 and CDR2 sequences are MDHEN and SYDVKM. The CDR3 DNA follows: TGTGCCAGCAGTCAATGGGGGACAGGGGCTGGGGCCAACGCCCTGACTTTC. Protein product: CASSQWGTGAGANALTF.

This clonotype showed up just a few times. The chain couples TRBV27 to TRBJ2-3, with no clear D. Germline CDR1 is MNHEY and CDR2 is SMNVEV (reference sequence). CDR3 length equals 14 residues. V lost 7 bases, J lost 3 bases, and 14 bases lay in between. The CDR3 bases are TGTGCCAGCACTCTAACCCCCGCTACAGATACGCAGTATTTT. Its translation: CASTLTPATDTQYF.

This chain joins TRBV20-1 and TRBJ2-7, with a weak D call TRBD1 (6 bases). Trimming took 3 bases from V and 7 from J, leaving 7 bases between them. This CDR3 contains 10 residues. CDR1 is DFQATT and CDR2 is SNEGSKA in the germline V gene (reference sequence). DNA for the CDR3: TGCAGTGCTAGGGGGACAGAGCAGTACTTC. Translating gives CSARGTEQYF.

This clonotype was found a few times. This sequence joins TRBV7-3 and TRBJ2-3; TRBD1 is a possible D gene (5 bases). The CDR3 runs 15 residues. The V gene's germline CDR1 is SGHTA and CDR2 FQGTGA. Deletions cut 5 bases from V and 0 bases from J, with 12 bases between. The CDR3 sequence: CASSLQATSTDTQYF. DNA of the CDR3: TGTGCCAGCAGCCTACAGGCGACTAGCACAGATACGCAGTATTTT.

On this clonotype: A read error may be the cause here, since a much bigger clone is one base away. The rearrangement links TRBV6-5 to TRBJ2-7, with D possibly matching TRBD1 (6 bases). Germline V lookup: CDR1 MNHEY, CDR2 SVGAGI. The V end lost 6 bases, the J end lost 5 bases, and 20 bases lay between the germline ends. This CDR3 has 15 residues. Here the CDR3 DNA reads TGTGCCAGCAGCCGGACACGCTCAGGGGATGACGAGCAGTACTTC. This codes for CASSRTRSGDDEQYF.

The V and J genes are TRBV12-3 or TRBV12-4 and TRBJ2-7, with D tentatively TRBD2 (5 bases). The CDR3 sequence is 16 residues long. Trimming took off 7 bases at V and 3 bases at J, with 22 bases between the two ends. The CDR3 is CASTPGYGVRYYEQYF. CDR3 DNA: TGTGCCAGCACCCCGGGGTACGGGGTAAGATACTACGAGCAGTACTTC.

This clonotype was seen a few times. The V gene is TRBV7-2, the J gene TRBJ1-2, with TRBD1 matching over 7 bases. Per germline, CDR1 SGHTA and CDR2 FQGNSA. The ends lost 5 bases at V and 8 bases at J; junction bases unmatched: 5. The CDR3 spans 12 residues. Here the CDR3 reads CASSQDRSGYTF. CDR3 in DNA: TGTGCCAGCAGCCAGGACAGGTCGGGCTACACCTTC.

In this sample, this clonotype turned up once. The J gene is TRBJ2-1, the V gene TRBV7-8, with D tentatively TRBD2 (6 bases). CDR1 is SGHVS and CDR2 is FQNEAQ in the germline V gene. The CDR3 runs to 16 residues. Trimming pared 0 bases from V and 2 bases from J, leaving 11 bases between. CDR3 DNA sequence: TGTGCCAGCAGCTTAGCCGGCGGGGTAACCTACAATGAGCAGTTCTTC. It is translated as CASSLAGGVTYNEQFF. Looking up the rest from reference TRBV7-8 and TRBJ2-1 gives the full variable domain: GAGVSQSPRYKVAKRGQDVALRCDPISGHVSLFWYQQALGQGPEFLTYFQNEAQLDKSGLPSDRFFAERPEGSVSTLKIQRTQQEDSAVYLCASSLAGGVTYNEQFFGPGTRLTVL.

The genes are TRBV7-2 and TRBJ2-3; 12 bases are shared with TRBD2. CDR1 and CDR2 from the germline V gene are SGHTA and FQGNSA. V gave up 0 bases and J gave up 4 bases; unmatched junction bases: 11. There are 19 residues in the CDR3. CDR3 loop: CASSLALAGGKGASDTQYF. Here the CDR3 DNA reads TGTGCCAGCAGCTTAGCGCTAGCGGGGGGGAAAGGGGCCTCAGATACGCAGTATTTT.

This clonotype was counted between two and nine times. J is TRBJ2-7 and V is TRBV9; D is possibly TRBD1 or TRBD2 (5 bases each). Trimming stripped 3 bases from V and 3 bases from J, with 19 bases between. The CDR3 loop spans 16 amino acids. Germline-derived CDR1 and CDR2 are SGDLS and YYNGEE. This CDR3 is CASSATGTLRVYEQYF. CDR3 bases: TGTGCCAGCAGCGCAACCGGGACGCTAAGGGTCTACGAGCAGTACTTC.

In this sample, this clonotype turned up a few times. The chain is built from TRBV12-3 or TRBV12-4 and TRBJ2-3; maybe TRBD1 (6 bases). Trimming took off 5 bases at V and 14 bases at J, with 20 bases between the two ends. The CDR3 is 13 residues long. CDR3 nucleotide sequence: TGTGCCAGCAGTGCTCTGATGGGGGCCCCTCCGTATTTT. This gives the protein CASSALMGAPPYF.

The chain uses TRBV9 and TRBJ2-3, with D tentatively TRBD1 (7 bases). The CDR3 runs 17 residues. V lost 2 bases and J lost 7, with 23 bases in between. Germline CDR1 and CDR2: SGDLS and YYNGEE. The CDR3 protein is CASSVAGGTEGKYTQYF. CDR3 nucleotide sequence: TGTGCCAGCAGCGTTGCTGGGGGGACAGAGGGGAAATATACGCAGTATTTT.

Note on this clonotype: Relative to the germline gene, one junction end is altered; a read error may explain this. The V gene is TRBV20-1, the J gene TRBJ1-6; 10 bases match TRBD1. Looked up from germline, CDR1 is DFQATT and CDR2 is SNEGSKA (reference sequence). The CDR3 totals 14 residues. DNA of the CDR3: TGCGGTGCTCTTCCGGACAGGGGGAATTCACCTCTCCACTTT. It encodes CGALPDRGNSPLHF.

This clonotype showed up many times. V gene TRBV12-3 or TRBV12-4 combines with J gene TRBJ1-6, with D perhaps TRBD1 (6 bases). Trimming pared 5 bases from V and 4 bases from J, leaving 9 bases between. The CDR3 runs to 14 residues. CDR3 nucleotides: TGTGCCAGCAGTGACGACAGGTATAATTCACCCCTCCACTTT. Its protein product is CASSDDRYNSPLHF.

The chain combines TRBV28 with TRBJ1-2, with no clear D. From germline, CDR1 is MDHEN and CDR2 SYDVKM. Deletions cut 8 bases from V and 8 bases from J, with 15 bases between. The CDR3 contains 12 residues. The CDR3 spells CASRNSSWGYTF. CDR3 coding DNA: TGTGCCAGCCGCAACAGCTCATGGGGCTACACCTTC.

Comment on this clonotype: A much bigger clone sits one base away, suggesting this may be a read error. The gene calls are TRBV7-9 and TRBJ2-3; 12 nucleotides align to TRBD2. The CDR3 runs to 15 residues. The germline CDR1 and CDR2 sequences are SEHNR and FQNEAQ (reference sequence). CDR3 DNA sequence: TGTGCCAGCAGCTTCGGGACTAGCGGGTCAGATACGCGGTATTTT. It codes for CASSFGTSGSDTRYF.